The rows below give T cell receptor beta chains drawn from one sample of a study of T-cell memory formation after mild COVID-19. TCRdb used MiXCR to reprocess the 5' RACE reads, holding one entry per CDR3 protein. This sample has about 140,000 distinct CDR3 sequences, with about 5.5% found just once. Source material: PBMCs or a T cell subset sorted from them (not recorded which). These receptors all stem from an adult woman who had mild COVID-19 (a few samples of this study predate the infection). Cell type and time point are not known. Each CDR3 is given with its conserved first and last residue. A D gene is named only where the DNA matches it firmly. Clone sizes are given selectively: once, few, many, or a class where the clone is expanded.

>NA|TRBV20-1|TRBD1|TRBJ2-5
TGCAGTGCTAGCGGACAGGTCAGGCGCCAAGAGACCCAGTACTTC
CSASGQVRRQETQYF
>few|TRBV12-1|NA|TRBJ2-7
TGTGCCAGCAGCTTAGCCAGGACTAGCTCCTACGAGCAGTACTTC
CASSLARTSSYEQYF
>many|TRBV5-1|NA|TRBJ2-7
TGCGCCAGCAGCTTGGAGACTGGCTCCTACGAGCAGTACTTC
CASSLETGSYEQYF
>few|TRBV30|TRBD2|TRBJ2-7
TGTGCCTGGAGATCCCCGGGAGCGGGGGGGCGCGAGCAGTACTTC
CAWRSPGAGGREQYF
>NA|TRBV7-8|NA|TRBJ1-2
TGTGCCAGCAGCCAGGACATCTATGGCTACACCTTC
CASSQDIYGYTF
>few|TRBV7-3|NA|TRBJ1-5
TGTGCCAGCAGCCAGCGGGGGGATCAGCCCCAGCATTTT
CASSQRGDQPQHF
>many|TRBV5-4|TRBD1|TRBJ2-2
TGTGCCAGCAGCTTGGGACAGGGAGTCGCCGGGGAGCTGTTTTTT
CASSLGQGVAGELFF
>NA|TRBV5-6|TRBD1|TRBJ2-1
TGTGCCAGCAGCTTGACCCACTCGTCGGACAGGAGAAACAATGAGCAGTTCTTC
CASSLTHSSDRRNNEQFF
>many|TRBV3-1|NA|TRBJ1-3
TGTGCCAGCAGCCAGGGCTCTGGAAACACCATATATTTT
CASSQGSGNTIYF
>many|TRBV20-1|NA|TRBJ1-1
TGCAGTGCTACGCCGAACACTGAAGCTTTCTTT
CSATPNTEAFF
>few|TRBV25-1|TRBD1|TRBJ1-2
TGTGCCAGCCGCGGGGCGGGACAGGGGATTGGCTACACCTTC
CASRGAGQGIGYTF
>many|TRBV11-2|TRBD1|TRBJ2-1
TGTGCCAGCAGCTCCGGGACAGGGTCTTATGAGCAGTTCTTC
CASSSGTGSYEQFF
>many|TRBV5-6|TRBD2|TRBJ2-2
TGTGCCAGCAGCTTGGTCGGGAGGCCCGGGGAGCTGTTTTTT
CASSLVGRPGELFF
>many|TRBV5-1|NA|TRBJ1-1
TGCGCCAGCAGCTTGTTGGGTCAGATGAACACTGAAGCTTTCTTT
CASSLLGQMNTEAFF
>many|TRBV20-1|NA|TRBJ2-3
TGCAGTGCTAGCGCCTACACGACGCAGTATTTT
CSASAYTTQYF
>many|TRBV7-9|NA|TRBJ2-5
TGTGCCAGCAGCGCGGGACAGTGGGGAGAGACCCAGTACTTC
CASSAGQWGETQYF
>few|TRBV21-1|NA|TRBJ2-5
TGTGCCAGCAGGGGGGTTTTCGGACTAGCGCCCTGCCAAGAGACCCAGTACTTC
CASRGVFGLAPCQETQYF
>NA|TRBV20-1|TRBD2|TRBJ2-3
TGCAGTGCCCCCACTAGCGGGAGAGATACGCAGTATTTT
CSAPTSGRDTQYF
>NA|TRBV3-1|NA|TRBJ2-1
TGTGCCAGCAGCCAAGGAGCGGCGGTGAGTGAGCAGTTCTTC
CASSQGAAVSEQFF
>many|TRBV7-9|NA|TRBJ2-4
TGTGCCAGCAGCTTTGACAATTCCGACATTCAGTACTTC
CASSFDNSDIQYF
>few|TRBV6-1|TRBD1|TRBJ2-1
TGTGCCAGCAGTGAGACAGGGAGCTACAATGAGCAGTTCTTC
CASSETGSYNEQFF
>many|TRBV30|NA|TRBJ2-2
TGTGCCTGGTCAGGGGCCCGAGGCGGGGAGCTGTTTTTT
CAWSGARGGELFF
>many|TRBV28|NA|TRBJ2-3
TGTGCCAGCCGACAGGGAGGGACAGATACGCAGTATTTT
CASRQGGTDTQYF
>few|TRBV12-3/TRBV12-4|NA|TRBJ1-1
TGTGCCAGCAGTTCCGGTATAAGGAACACTGAAGCTTTCTTT
CASSSGIRNTEAFF
>NA|TRBV19|NA|TRBJ2-3
TGTGCCAGTAACTCCAGGGGCACAGATACGCAGTATTTT
CASNSRGTDTQYF
>many|TRBV7-9|TRBD2|TRBJ2-5
TGTGCCAGCAGCCGGAGTGGCGGGGGGCTGGGGACCCAGTACTTC
CASSRSGGGLGTQYF
>NA|TRBV12-3/TRBV12-4|NA|TRBJ1-2
TGTGCCAGCAGTTTGTTAGGGGTAAATGGCTACACCTTC
CASSLLGVNGYTF
>NA|TRBV19|TRBD1|TRBJ1-2
TGTGCCAGTAGTATAGTTCGACAGGGTGGGTATGGCTACACCTTC
CASSIVRQGGYGYTF
>NA|TRBV18|NA|TRBJ2-3
TGTGCCAGCTCACCACCTCCTACTAGCACAGATACGCAGTATTTT
CASSPPPTSTDTQYF
>few|TRBV3-1|NA|TRBJ1-5
TGTGCCAGCAGCCAAGGGGGCAGGCAGCATTTT
CASSQGGRQHF
>NA|TRBV5-1|NA|TRBJ1-1
TGCGCCAGCAGCACACGATCGGGACGGTATAACACTGAAGCTTTCTTT
CASSTRSGRYNTEAFF
>few|TRBV5-6|NA|TRBJ1-1
TGTGCCAGCCGCTCGCTGAACACTGAAGCTTTCTTT
CASRSLNTEAFF
>few|TRBV24-1|TRBD2|TRBJ2-5
TGTGCCACCAGTGACTCTAGCGGGAGGGCCCAGGAGACCCAGTACTTC
CATSDSSGRAQETQYF
>many|TRBV7-6|TRBD2|TRBJ2-2
TGTGCCAGCAACAGCGGCGGGGGGCCTGTAGGGGAGCTGTTCTTT
CASNSGGGPVGELFF
>NA|TRBV24-1|TRBD1|TRBJ1-1
TGTGCCACCAGTGATTCCGGGACAGGGGGCGCGGGCGCTTTCTTT
CATSDSGTGGAGAFF
>NA|TRBV20-1|NA|TRBJ1-1
TGCAGTGCTAGAGGTGGTGGAGGGGGGCAGGCTGAAGCTTTCTTT
CSARGGGGGQAEAFF
>many|TRBV24-1|TRBD1|TRBJ2-7
TGTGCCACCAGTGATAGTAGGACAGGGGCGGCCTACGAGCAGTACTTC
CATSDSRTGAAYEQYF
>many|TRBV9|TRBD1|TRBJ2-2
TGTGCCAGCAGCCCAAGGGGACAGGCGAACACCGGGGAGCTGTTTTTT
CASSPRGQANTGELFF
>many|TRBV6-2/TRBV6-3|TRBD2|TRBJ2-4
TGTGCCAGCAGCCGCCGAGCGGGAGGGGACCTCGCCAAAAACATTCAGTACTTC
CASSRRAGGDLAKNIQYF
>NA|TRBV6-6|NA|TRBJ2-5
TGTGCCAGCAGCGAACGGGGCAACCAAGAGACCCAGTACTTC
CASSERGNQETQYF
>many|TRBV29-1|TRBD1|TRBJ1-1
TGCAGCGTATCAGGGGGAGTAGGCACTGAAGCTTTCTTT
CSVSGGVGTEAFF
>NA|TRBV7-9|NA|TRBJ2-5
TGTGCCAGCAGCTTAGCCCCCTGGGAGGGGGCTAAGACCCAGTACTTC
CASSLAPWEGAKTQYF
>many|TRBV29-1|TRBD2|TRBJ2-4
TGCAGCGCATCACTAGCGGGAGGGCCAGAGAACATTCAGTACTTC
CSASLAGGPENIQYF
>NA|TRBV4-1|TRBD1|TRBJ2-3
TGCGCCAGCAGCCACCCAAGGGACAGAGCTAGCACAGATACGCAGTATTTT
CASSHPRDRASTDTQYF
>few|TRBV27|NA|TRBJ1-1
TGTGCCAGCTCCTGGTCGGGGCCGACGCGGACTGAAGCTTTCTTT
CASSWSGPTRTEAFF
>many|TRBV3-1|TRBD2|TRBJ2-1
TGTGCCAGCAGCCGCCCGGGACTACGCGGCACCTACAATTTCGATGAGCAGTTCTTC
CASSRPGLRGTYNFDEQFF
>NA|TRBV29-1|TRBD2|TRBJ2-2
TGCAGCGTTGGAAGGGCTAGCGGGAGCACCGGGGAGCTGTTTTTT
CSVGRASGSTGELFF
>NA|TRBV30|TRBD1|TRBJ1-1
TGTGCCTGGCGGGACAGCTTGAACACTGAAGCTTTCTTT
CAWRDSLNTEAFF
>NA|TRBV6-1|TRBD1|TRBJ1-2
TGTGCCAGCAGTGATAGATTTAGGGGGCTGCCTAACTATGGCTACACCTTC
CASSDRFRGLPNYGYTF
>few|TRBV9|TRBD1|TRBJ2-2
TGTGCCAGCAGCGTAGGACAGGGGACTAACACCGGGGAGCTGTTTTTT
CASSVGQGTNTGELFF